In this sample, the clone carrying this T cell receptor beta chain turned up many times. The antigen is undetermined. This record belongs to a study of T cell repertoires in cytomegalovirus infection. On the study more broadly: Indicated by public TCR beta signatures were CMV infection and matching HLA type. Study results and limitations: The study found HLA-C-restricted CMV-specific TCR beta clonotypes dominating the ex vivo response. Cumulated frequencies of public TCR beta families served to identify carriers of CMV plus the relevant HLA.

There are 15 residues in the CDR3. The V and J ends lost 4 bases and 9 bases, in that order; junction bases with no gene match: 10. CDR1 is SGHTA, CDR2 FQGNSA, per germline. TCRdb reprocessed the reads via MiXCR and lists one record per CDR3 protein. The sample gives approximately 250,000 distinct CDR3 sequences, about 12% of which show up once; around 1.6% is in the top ten. The chain employs TRBV7-2 and TRBJ2-1, with 9 bases aligning to TRBD1. The source is a human donor in good health (CMV status not recorded). Some clones in this sample may be carry-over from other donors' samples. Sequencing was carried out using PBMCs. This chain's CDR3 is CASSSQGARVREQFF. The CDR3 nucleotides read TGTGCCAGCAGCTCACAGGGGGCGCGAGTCCGTGAGCAGTTCTTC.